Listed below are T cell receptor beta chains from one sample, sequenced in a study of shared clonotypes between healthy human individuals. Method: immunoSEQ multiplex PCR; TCRdb's copy keeps in-frame clones and lacks some. The table lists some 1 million clones, around 76% of them singletons, with 1.4% in the top ten. Source material: memory CD4+ T cells sorted from blood. All receptors come from a man younger than 35 in good health. The CDR3 runs from the conserved cysteine through the conserved F or W. Each record gives: CDR3 length, clone size, J gene, V gene, D gene, CDR3 protein, CDR3 DNA. A D gene is named only where the DNA matches it firmly. Where a row states a size, it is once, few, many or the class of an expanded clone; other rows omit it.

15 | - | TRBJ2-1 | TRBV6-5 | TRBD2 | CASSRGLAGDYEQFF | TGTGCCAGCAGTCGAGGACTAGCGGGAGACTATGAGCAGTTCTTC
15 | - | TRBJ1-5 | TRBV19 | - | CASRGDKYSNQPQHF | TGTGCCAGTAGAGGGGACAAATATAGCAATCAGCCCCAGCATTTT
15 | - | TRBJ2-1 | TRBV4-3 | TRBD2 | CASSQGGLAINEQFF | TGCGCCAGCAGCCAAGGGGGACTAGCGATAAATGAGCAGTTCTTC
18 | - | TRBJ2-1 | TRBV9 | TRBD2 | CASSVGLAGGPAHNEQFF | TGTGCCAGCAGCGTAGGCCTAGCGGGAGGGCCAGCCCACAATGAGCAGTTCTTC
13 | - | TRBJ1-2 | TRBV7-9 | - | CASSSGQYYGYTF | TGTGCCAGCAGCTCAGGGCAGTACTATGGCTACACCTTC
14 | - | TRBJ1-2 | TRBV5-5 | - | CASSLANLGSGYTF | TGTGCCAGCAGCTTGGCCAACTTGGGAAGTGGCTACACCTTC
18 | - | TRBJ2-5 | TRBV5-1 | TRBD2 | CASSPWTSGGPGWETQYF | TGCGCCAGCAGCCCATGGACTAGCGGGGGGCCGGGATGGGAGACCCAGTACTTC
14 | - | TRBJ2-7 | TRBV4-3 | - | CASSQDRGSYEQYF | TGCGCCAGCAGCCAAGACAGGGGCTCCTACGAGCAGTACTTC
12 | few | TRBJ1-5 | TRBV30 | - | CAWSASNQPQHF | TGTGCCTGGAGTGCCTCTAATCAGCCCCAGCATTTT
13 | - | TRBJ2-7 | TRBV6-1 | - | CASSPGDSYEQYF | TGTGCCAGCAGTCCTGGGGACTCCTACGAGCAGTACTTC
15 | - | TRBJ2-1 | TRBV13 | TRBD2 | CASSLAGRAYNEQFF | TGTGCCAGCAGCTTAGCGGGGAGGGCCTACAATGAGCAGTTCTTC
13 | few | TRBJ2-5 | TRBV6-1 | TRBD1 | CASSAQGEETQYF | TGTGCCAGCAGTGCTCAGGGGGAAGAGACCCAGTACTTC
15 | once | TRBJ2-3 | TRBV5-6 | - | CASSLRGRGTDTQYF | TGTGCCAGCAGCTTGAGGGGGAGAGGGACAGATACGCAGTATTTT
15 | - | TRBJ1-1 | TRBV27 | - | CASSLSGRVGTEAFF | TGTGCCAGCAGTTTATCTGGCAGGGTTGGGACTGAAGCTTTCTTT
14 | - | TRBJ2-2 | TRBV13 | - | CASSLASGTGELFF | TGTGCCAGCAGCTTAGCCTCAGGTACCGGGGAGCTGTTTTTT
14 | few | TRBJ2-7 | TRBV5-4 | - | CASNQGDRNYEQYF | TGTGCCAGCAACCAGGGAGACCGAAACTACGAGCAGTACTTC
13 | - | TRBJ2-7 | TRBV18 | - | CASSPPFSYEQYF | TGTGCCAGCTCACCACCTTTCTCCTACGAGCAGTACTTC
15 | - | TRBJ1-5 | TRBV9 | - | CASSESRDRNQPQHF | TGTGCCAGCAGCGAAAGCAGGGATAGGAATCAGCCCCAGCATTTT
14 | few | TRBJ1-1 | TRBV13 | - | CASSDHPRNTEAFF | TGTGCCAGCAGCGATCACCCACGGAACACTGAAGCTTTCTTT
17 | once | TRBJ1-2 | TRBV7-9 | - | CASSTLLLEDANYGYTF | TGTGCCAGCAGCACCCTATTATTGGAGGACGCTAACTATGGCTACACCTTC
16 | once | TRBJ1-1 | TRBV5-8 | - | CASSLAGSGPYTEAFF | TGTGCCAGCAGCTTGGCCGGGTCAGGGCCCTACACTGAAGCTTTCTTT
12 | once | TRBJ2-4 | TRBV19 | - | CASSTLSNIQYF | TGTGCCAGTAGTACCCTATCAAACATTCAGTACTTC
14 | few | TRBJ2-7 | TRBV19 | - | CASSTQGRLYEQYF | TGTGCCAGTAGTACCCAGGGGAGGCTTTACGAGCAGTACTTC
14 | once | TRBJ2-3 | TRBV7-2 | - | CASSPPSVRDTQYF | TGTGCCAGCAGCCCGCCCTCGGTCCGGGATACGCAGTATTTT
15 | many | TRBJ2-5 | TRBV27 | TRBD1 | CASSTGQGARETQYF | TGTGCCAGCAGTACGGGACAGGGGGCGCGGGAGACCCAGTACTTC
12 | few | TRBJ2-1 | TRBV2 | TRBD2 | CVSGGAKNEQFF | TGCGTTAGCGGGGGGGCAAAGAATGAGCAGTTCTTC